Listed below are T cell receptor beta chains from one sample, sequenced in a study of T-cell reconstitution after alpha-beta-depleted transplantation in children. TCRdb re-derived calls from the PCR reads in MiXCR, one entry per CDR3 protein. The top ten clones hold roughly 27% of a sample with 200,000 to 250,000 distinct CDR3 sequences, approximately 10% of them seen once. The input for sequencing was PBMCs, taken before TCRalphabeta/CD19-depleted stem cell transplant. All receptors come from a child in the first two years of life with acute myeloid leukemia, due to receive a stem cell transplant. Each CDR3 is given with its conserved first and last residue. The D gene is left open where the match is weak. Size values are once, few and many counts, or a class for expanded clones, and some rows have none.

D,J,V,size,CDR3,DNA
-,TRBJ2-5,TRBV30,many,CAWSTRRTQETQYF,TGTGCCTGGAGTACGAGACGGACCCAAGAGACCCAGTACTTC
-,TRBJ2-3,TRBV12-3/TRBV12-4,many,CASSPGPPSTDTQYF,TGTGCCAGCAGTCCTGGACCTCCTAGCACAGATACGCAGTATTTT
-,TRBJ2-1,TRBV7-9,-,CASSLDQGYASPF,TGTGCCAGCAGCTTAGACCAGGGGTACGCGTCCCCCTTC
TRBD2,TRBJ2-2,TRBV7-2,few,CASSYPRGGLAGELFF,TGTGCCAGCAGCTATCCGCGGGGGGGCCTCGCCGGGGAGCTGTTTTTT
-,TRBJ2-3,TRBV7-2,-,CASSLAGAQYF,TGTGCCAGCAGCTTAGCGGGGGCGCAGTATTTT
-,TRBJ2-3,TRBV7-6,many,CASSLGPSVDTQYF,TGTGCCAGCAGCTTAGGGCCTAGCGTAGATACGCAGTATTTT
TRBD1,TRBJ2-3,TRBV29-1,few,CSVGTGDPGGTQYF,TGCAGCGTTGGGACAGGGGATCCGGGCGGTACGCAGTATTTT
-,TRBJ2-7,TRBV5-5,many,CASSLPPGRDYEQYF,TGTGCCAGCAGCTTACCTCCCGGTAGGGACTACGAGCAGTACTTC
-,TRBJ1-6,TRBV14,-,CASSQAPGVETPLHF,TGTGCCAGCAGCCAAGCCCCAGGGGTTGAGACACCCCTCCACTTT
-,TRBJ2-2,TRBV5-1,many,CASSLFQRANTGELFF,TGCGCCAGCAGCTTGTTTCAGCGAGCGAACACCGGGGAGCTGTTTTTT
TRBD1,TRBJ1-2,TRBV24-1,-,CATSPGTGNGYTF,TGTGCCACCAGTCCCGGGACAGGGAATGGCTACACCTTC
TRBD2,TRBJ2-1,TRBV20-1,many,CSAREVYASGLYGEQFF,TGCAGTGCTAGAGAAGTATATGCTAGCGGGCTTTATGGTGAGCAGTTCTTC
-,TRBJ1-5,TRBV12-3/TRBV12-4,many,CASSPGHYKQPQHF,TGTGCCAGCAGTCCGGGACACTATAAACAGCCCCAGCATTTT
-,TRBJ2-2,TRBV5-5,-,CASSSETLSGELFF,TGTGCCAGCAGCTCGGAGACCCTCTCCGGGGAGCTGTTTTTT
-,TRBJ2-1,TRBV7-9,many,CASSFGRTTDEQFF,TGTGCCAGCAGCTTCGGGCGAACTACGGATGAGCAGTTCTTC
-,TRBJ2-1,TRBV11-3,many,CASSLERGNEQFF,TGTGCCAGCAGCTTAGAAAGGGGGAATGAGCAGTTCTTC
TRBD1,TRBJ2-5,TRBV20-1,many,CSAPSGTGVKGQETQYF,TGCAGTGCCCCATCCGGGACAGGGGTAAAGGGCCAAGAGACCCAGTACTTC
TRBD2,TRBJ2-3,TRBV5-1,many,CASSLGPSVAGAGADTQYF,TGCGCCAGCAGCTTGGGGCCCAGCGTAGCGGGAGCTGGCGCAGATACGCAGTATTTT
-,TRBJ1-1,TRBV5-1,many,CASKSRANTEAFF,TGCGCCAGCAAGTCCAGGGCCAACACTGAAGCTTTCTTT
-,TRBJ1-3,TRBV7-9,many,CATRGSSGNTIYF,TGTGCCACCCGAGGGAGTTCTGGAAACACCATATATTTT